The rows below give T cell receptor beta chains drawn from one sample of a study of blood T cell repertoires in COVID-19. Assay used: immunoSEQ multiplex PCR; TCRdb lists only in-frame clones, some missing. The sample has around 120,000 clones, 90% seen once. Sequencing input: peripheral blood. These receptor sequences come from a woman aged 60 to 75 with COVID-19, enrolled during active disease. Each CDR3 is given with its conserved first and last residue. A D gene is named only where the DNA matches it firmly. For some rows the clone size is stated as once, few or many, or as a class when expanded; others skip it.

TRBJ2-5 TRBV7-9 NA NA TGTGCCAGCAGCCCTCCGGAGACCCAGTACTTC CASSPPETQYF
TRBJ2-1 TRBV18 NA NA TGTGCCAGCTCACCAGCGATAGACAATGAGCAGTTCTTC CASSPAIDNEQFF
TRBJ2-7 TRBV29-1 TRBD2 NA TGCAGCGTTGCACGAAGCGGGGGTTCCTACGAGCAGTACTTC CSVARSGGSYEQYF
TRBJ2-7 TRBV7-2 TRBD2 once TGTGCCAGCAGCACCCGACTAGCGGGGGGAGGTTCGCGCGAGCAGTACTTC CASSTRLAGGGSREQYF
TRBJ1-2 TRBV6-5 NA NA TGTGCCAGCAGTCCAGGACAGCTGGGGGGCTACACCTTC CASSPGQLGGYTF
TRBJ1-2 TRBV5-4 NA NA TGTGCCAGCAGCACAAACAGGGTACTCGGCTACACCTTC CASSTNRVLGYTF
TRBJ1-2 TRBV19 NA NA TGTGCCAGTAGCGGGGAGACAAGCTATGGCTACACCTTC CASSGETSYGYTF
TRBJ2-1 TRBV4-3 NA NA TGCGCCAGCAGCCAAGATCATCCTAGCGCGACCTACAATGAGCAGTTCTTC CASSQDHPSATYNEQFF
TRBJ1-6 TRBV19 TRBD1 NA TGTGCCAGTAGTATAGATCTGGACAGGTATAATTCACCCCTCCACTTT CASSIDLDRYNSPLHF
TRBJ1-4 TRBV9 NA NA TGTGCCAGCAGCGTAGATGGGGCCCCGGAGAGGAAACTGTTTTTT CASSVDGAPERKLFF